A single T cell receptor (beta chain) is shown here with its context. Its target is not known. These data are taken from a study of OX40 agonist ivuxolimab in advanced cancers. Study-level background: An agonistic human IgG2 monoclonal antibody against OX40 (CD134) was given. Patient treatment consisted of intravenous ivuxolimab administration every 2 weeks at 0.01 to 10 mg/kg.

Study results and caveats: At doses 0.1 to 3.0 mg/kg, CD4+ and CD8+ clones expanded.

V was pared by 3 bases and J by 6 bases, with 2 bases of the junction left unmatched. In germline, CDR1 is SGHVS, CDR2 FQNEAQ. The CDR3 runs to 14 residues. Assay: immunoSEQ multiplex PCR; the TCRdb copy retains only in-frame clones and omits some. The top ten clones hold around a fifth of a sample with fewer than 35,000 clones, 81% of them seen once. Sequencing used CD4+ or CD8+ T cells sorted from blood, obtained in a trial of the OX40 agonist ivuxolimab. This chain connects TRBV7-8 to TRBJ2-1, with 10 bases fitting TRBD2. The sequence came from an adult with an advanced solid tumor such as melanoma, head and neck, liver or kidney cancer. CDR3 residues: CASSFQRGGNEQFF. In DNA, the CDR3 is TGTGCCAGCAGCTTTCAGCGGGGGGGCAATGAGCAGTTCTTC.